This paragraph covers one T cell receptor beta chain sequence. Its target is not known. After removal of 6 bases from V and 6 bases from J, the junction contained 11 bases not matched to a gene. The CDR3 extends over 14 amino acids. Germline CDR1 and CDR2: MNHEY and SMNVEV (reference sequence). Data came from immunoSEQ multiplex PCR; TCRdb stores just in-frame clones and leaves some out. The sample shows some 130,000 clones, around 90% of them seen only once. This specimen comes from a study of T cell responses to AZD1222 COVID-19 vaccine. The overall study: Investigators merged groups given second doses at roughly 4 or roughly 12 weeks. Whole-study results and caveats: It was only a handful of AZD1222 recipients who were seropositive at baseline. White British ancestry dominated among donors, who included more females, and clonal diversity was possibly underestimated. Spike-specific TCR breadth and depth were elevated following two AZD1222 doses.

The chain recombines TRBV27 with TRBJ2-7, with 7 bases matching TRBD2. Sequences were derived from peripheral blood, sampled on day 0 of AZD1222 vaccination. The TCR originated in an adult in good health. The CDR3 DNA reads as TGTGCCAGCAGCTTAAGGCGGGGGAGGGTCGAGCAGTACTTC. This encodes CASSLRRGRVEQYF.